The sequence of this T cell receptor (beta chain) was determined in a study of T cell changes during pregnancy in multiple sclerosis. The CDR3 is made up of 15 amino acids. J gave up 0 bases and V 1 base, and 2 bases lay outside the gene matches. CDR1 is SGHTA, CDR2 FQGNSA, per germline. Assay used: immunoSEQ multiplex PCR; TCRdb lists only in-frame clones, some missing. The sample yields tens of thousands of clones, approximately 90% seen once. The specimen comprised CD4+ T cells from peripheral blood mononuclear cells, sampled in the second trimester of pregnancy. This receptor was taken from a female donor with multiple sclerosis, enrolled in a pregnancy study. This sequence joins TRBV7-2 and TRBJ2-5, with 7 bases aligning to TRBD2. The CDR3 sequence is CASSLVGGYQETQYF. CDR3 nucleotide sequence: TGTGCCAGCAGCTTAGTCGGGGGGTACCAAGAGACCCAGTACTTC.